This TCR beta chain was sequenced during a study of neurological immune-mediated disorders. TCRdb redid the calling of the 5' RACE reads with MiXCR, one entry per CDR3 protein. The top ten hold under 4% of the sample, which has under 70,000 distinct CDR3 sequences, under 4.5% seen once. The unsorted libraries had their origin in 2 million PBMCs stored at -80 C. The CDR3 is made up of 13 amino acids. Germline V gene data show CDR1 as MNHEY and CDR2 as SVGAGI. Trimming took off 7 bases at V and 8 bases at J, with 14 bases between the two ends. Sequencing was done on a sample of PBMCs. The chain employs TRBV6-5 and TRBJ2-2; D remains unclear. This clonotype originated in a woman in her twenties or thirties with multiple sclerosis. Here the CDR3 reads CASKGSGRGELFF. The CDR3 coding sequence is TGTGCCAGCAAGGGTTCCGGTCGGGGGGAGCTGTTTTTT.